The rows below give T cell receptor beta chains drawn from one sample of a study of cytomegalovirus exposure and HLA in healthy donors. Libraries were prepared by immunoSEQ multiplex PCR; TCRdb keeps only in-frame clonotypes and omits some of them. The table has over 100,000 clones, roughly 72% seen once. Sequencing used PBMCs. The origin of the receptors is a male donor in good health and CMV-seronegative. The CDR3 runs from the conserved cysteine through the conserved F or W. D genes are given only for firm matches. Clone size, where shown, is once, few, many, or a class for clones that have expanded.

TGCAGCGTTGAATGGGGGGTAGGGAGCTCCTACGAGCAGTACTTC CSVEWGVGSSYEQYF . TRBJ2-7 TRBV29-1 .
TGTGCCAGCAGCCAAGATTGGGAGGGCACCGGGGAGCTGTTTTTT CASSQDWEGTGELFF . TRBJ2-2 TRBV14 TRBD2
TGTGCCAGCAGCACCGGAATAGACAGGGGAGAGACCCAGTACTTC CASSTGIDRGETQYF . TRBJ2-5 TRBV5-8 TRBD1
TGTGCCAGCAGCTTGGCCGGTGGAGGAGCCGGCCCAAGGGAGACCCAGTACTTC CASSLAGGGAGPRETQYF . TRBJ2-5 TRBV5-4 .
TGTGCCAGCAGTGACCTAGATCAGCCCCAGCATTTT CASSDLDQPQHF few TRBJ1-5 TRBV6-1 .
TGCGCCAGCAGCTTGACGGCAGAAAGCGGAGAGCAGTTCTTC CASSLTAESGEQFF . TRBJ2-1 TRBV5-1 .
TGTGCCAGCAGCTCCCGCTCAGGGCACACTGAAGCTTTCTTT CASSSRSGHTEAFF . TRBJ1-1 TRBV7-8 .
TGTGCCAGTAGTACACAGGTCCTGAACACCGGGGAGCTGTTTTTT CASSTQVLNTGELFF . TRBJ2-2 TRBV19 .
TGCGCCACCTCCTTGACAGGGTGGTTGGAGACCCAGTACTTC CATSLTGWLETQYF . TRBJ2-5 TRBV10-1 TRBD1
TGTGCCAGCAGCTTCTCGGCGGAAATGTACTATGGCTACACCTTC CASSFSAEMYYGYTF . TRBJ1-2 TRBV5-6 .
TGTGCCAGCAGCGTGAGTCCGGGACCCCTAGCGGGGCAGTTCTTC CASSVSPGPLAGQFF . TRBJ2-1 TRBV7-2 TRBD2
TGTGCCAGCAGCTCGGGGACTAGCGGGGGCACAGATACGCAGTATTTT CASSSGTSGGTDTQYF . TRBJ2-3 TRBV7-2 TRBD2
TGTGCCAGCAGCTCAACGGGTGGGCAGGGGGCGACAGATACGCAGTATTTT CASSSTGGQGATDTQYF . TRBJ2-3 TRBV5-4 TRBD1
TGTGCCAGTAGTACCGCGGGAGGTGTCTCCTACAATGAGCAGTTCTTC CASSTAGGVSYNEQFF . TRBJ2-1 TRBV19 TRBD2
TGTGCCAGCAGCCAAGAATTGGTAGGGGTAGTGCAGTACTTC CASSQELVGVVQYF few TRBJ2-7 TRBV14 .
TGTGCCAGCAGCACCGGACAGGGAATGAACACTGAAGCTTTCTTT CASSTGQGMNTEAFF few TRBJ1-1 TRBV7-6 TRBD1
TGTGCCAGTAGTATAGAACTAGCGCGGTCCTACAATGAGCAGTTCTTC CASSIELARSYNEQFF . TRBJ2-1 TRBV19 TRBD2
TGTGCCAGCAGCGTAGAACCATTCAGCACTGAAGCTTTCTTT CASSVEPFSTEAFF . TRBJ1-1 TRBV9 .
TGTGCCAGTGTTCGGGATAGCGGAGCCGGGGAGCTGTTTTTT CASVRDSGAGELFF . TRBJ2-2 TRBV19 .
TGTGCCAGTAGTATATTACAGGGTGGCAGCTATGGCTACACCTTC CASSILQGGSYGYTF . TRBJ1-2 TRBV19 .
TGCAGCGTTGAAGGTGGTACCAGGCCGGGCGGACTCTATGGCTACACCTTC CSVEGGTRPGGLYGYTF . TRBJ1-2 TRBV29-1 .
TGTGCCAGCAGCTTTCTCGTAGGGGGAACGGGGTACCAAGAGACCCAGTACTTC CASSFLVGGTGYQETQYF . TRBJ2-5 TRBV5-6 .
TGTGCCAGCAGCTTAGGCGGTAGTAGTGGGGAGACCCAGTACTTC CASSLGGSSGETQYF . TRBJ2-5 TRBV11-3 .
TGTGCCAGCAAGACTAGCGGAACTTCCTACGAGCAGTACTTC CASKTSGTSYEQYF . TRBJ2-7 TRBV2 TRBD2
TGTGCCATATCTAGGGGAATAGTGTCCTACGAGCAGTACTTC CAISRGIVSYEQYF . TRBJ2-7 TRBV2 .
TGTGCCAGCAGCTTAACGCCGGGGGGGAGCATTCAGTACTTC CASSLTPGGSIQYF . TRBJ2-4 TRBV7-3 TRBD2
TGTGCCACCTCGGACAGGGTCCTTGGCTACACCTTC CATSDRVLGYTF . TRBJ1-2 TRBV19 TRBD1
TGTGCCAGCAGCAAAGAGTGGCGGACTAGCGGGATCCAAGAGACCCAGTACTTC CASSKEWRTSGIQETQYF once TRBJ2-5 TRBV21-1 .
TGTGCCAGCAGCTCGGACAGCACCTACAATGAGCAGTTCTTC CASSSDSTYNEQFF . TRBJ2-1 TRBV7-2 .
TGTTCCAGCACTATGGAAAACATTCAGTACTTC CSSTMENIQYF . TRBJ2-4 TRBV7-9 .
TGTGCCAGCAGTAGGACCGGGACAGGGAAGCACGAGCAGTACTTC CASSRTGTGKHEQYF . TRBJ2-7 TRBV28 TRBD1
TGTGCCAGTAGTAGAACTGCCACCTCCTACGAGCAGTACTTC CASSRTATSYEQYF . TRBJ2-7 TRBV19 .
TGTGCCAGCAGTTTGGACAGGGCCCGTAACAATGAGCAGTTCTTC CASSLDRARNNEQFF . TRBJ2-1 TRBV6-5 TRBD1
TGTGCCAGCAGACCTCGACAGGGGGTGGGAGCTTTCTTT CASRPRQGVGAFF few TRBJ1-1 TRBV6-1 TRBD1
TGCGCCAGCAGGCCGGACTCAACTAATGAAAAACTGTTTTTT CASRPDSTNEKLFF . TRBJ1-4 TRBV5-1 .
TGTGCCAGTAGTATAGATCGCGTAGCGGGGGTAGCCGGGGAGCTGTTTTTT CASSIDRVAGVAGELFF . TRBJ2-2 TRBV19 TRBD2
TGTGCCAGCAGCCGGGGGGGACAGGGAGGTTGGGCCGGGGAGCTGTTTTTT CASSRGGQGGWAGELFF . TRBJ2-2 TRBV28 .
TGTGCCAGCAGCTTAGGTTTTGACAGGGGAAACTCACCCCTCCACTTT CASSLGFDRGNSPLHF few TRBJ1-6 TRBV11-2 TRBD1
TGTGCCAGCAGTCGGTTGACAGAAAGAGACACTGAAGCTTTCTTT CASSRLTERDTEAFF once TRBJ1-1 TRBV5-6 .
TGTGCCAGCAGCTTACCGGGAGAAAGCCCATCGGATACGCAGTATTTT CASSLPGESPSDTQYF . TRBJ2-3 TRBV13 .
TGTGCCAGCAGCTTGGGACAGGGTTGGAGTTCACCCCTCCACTTT CASSLGQGWSSPLHF once TRBJ1-6 TRBV7-3 TRBD1
TGTGCCAGCAGCCCTTCGGGAGGGCAGGGTCCGGGGGATGAGCAGTTCTTC CASSPSGGQGPGDEQFF once TRBJ2-1 TRBV9 TRBD2
TGTGCCAGCAGCCAAGGGACAGGCACTGAAGCTTTCTTT CASSQGTGTEAFF . TRBJ1-1 TRBV11-2 TRBD1
TGTGCCAGCACCCACAGCCCCTACGAGCAGTACTTC CASTHSPYEQYF . TRBJ2-7 TRBV6-1 .
TGTGCCAGCGGAACAGGGTCGTATAATTCACCCCTCCACTTT CASGTGSYNSPLHF . TRBJ1-6 TRBV7-8 .
TGTGCCTGGACCCCCGGCAGGGATTTCGCTGAAGCTTTCTTT CAWTPGRDFAEAFF once TRBJ1-1 TRBV30 .
TGTGCCAGCAGCCCACGGACCGGGATGAACACTGAAGCTTTCTTT CASSPRTGMNTEAFF . TRBJ1-1 TRBV4-2 .
TGTGCCAGCTCACCCCCTCCGTCCGCCGGACTGGTCTACGAGCAGTACTTC CASSPPPSAGLVYEQYF . TRBJ2-7 TRBV18 .
TGTGCCAGCAGTGAAGAGTTGGGGCCGTTATTCTTC CASSEELGPLFF few TRBJ2-1 TRBV2 .
TGTGCCAGCAGCCCCTCCGGGCGGGGGTGGGGCACAGATACGCAGTATTTT CASSPSGRGWGTDTQYF few TRBJ2-3 TRBV11-3 TRBD2
TGTGCCACCATTCAACAGACAGATACGCAGTATTTT CATIQQTDTQYF . TRBJ2-3 TRBV2 .
TGTGCCAGCAGTAACGGACAGGGGGGGAATTCACCCCTCCACTTT CASSNGQGGNSPLHF . TRBJ1-6 TRBV28 TRBD1
TGTGCCAGCAGCTTCCAGACAGGGCTCCACAATGAGCAGTTCTTC CASSFQTGLHNEQFF . TRBJ2-1 TRBV7-9 TRBD1
TGCGCCAGCAGCCAAGAGTCGGGGGGCTCCTACAATGAGCAGTTCTTC CASSQESGGSYNEQFF medium-sized TRBJ2-1 TRBV4-3 TRBD2
TGCGCCAGCAGCGGACTAGCGGGAGAGGAAGAGACCCAGTACTTC CASSGLAGEEETQYF . TRBJ2-5 TRBV5-1 TRBD2